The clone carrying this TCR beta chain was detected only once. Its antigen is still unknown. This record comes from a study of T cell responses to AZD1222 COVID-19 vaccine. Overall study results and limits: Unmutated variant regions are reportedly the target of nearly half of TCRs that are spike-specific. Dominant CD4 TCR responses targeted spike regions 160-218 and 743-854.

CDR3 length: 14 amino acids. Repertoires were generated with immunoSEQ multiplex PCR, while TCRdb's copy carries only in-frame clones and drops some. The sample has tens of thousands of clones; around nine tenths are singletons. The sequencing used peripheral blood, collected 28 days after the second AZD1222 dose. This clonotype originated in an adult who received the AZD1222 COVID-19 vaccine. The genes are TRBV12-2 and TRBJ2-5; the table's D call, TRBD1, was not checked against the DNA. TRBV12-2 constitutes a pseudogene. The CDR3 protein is CASRRDSEKETQYF. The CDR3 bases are TGTGCAAGTCGCCGAGACAGCGAAAAGGAGACCCAGTACTTC.